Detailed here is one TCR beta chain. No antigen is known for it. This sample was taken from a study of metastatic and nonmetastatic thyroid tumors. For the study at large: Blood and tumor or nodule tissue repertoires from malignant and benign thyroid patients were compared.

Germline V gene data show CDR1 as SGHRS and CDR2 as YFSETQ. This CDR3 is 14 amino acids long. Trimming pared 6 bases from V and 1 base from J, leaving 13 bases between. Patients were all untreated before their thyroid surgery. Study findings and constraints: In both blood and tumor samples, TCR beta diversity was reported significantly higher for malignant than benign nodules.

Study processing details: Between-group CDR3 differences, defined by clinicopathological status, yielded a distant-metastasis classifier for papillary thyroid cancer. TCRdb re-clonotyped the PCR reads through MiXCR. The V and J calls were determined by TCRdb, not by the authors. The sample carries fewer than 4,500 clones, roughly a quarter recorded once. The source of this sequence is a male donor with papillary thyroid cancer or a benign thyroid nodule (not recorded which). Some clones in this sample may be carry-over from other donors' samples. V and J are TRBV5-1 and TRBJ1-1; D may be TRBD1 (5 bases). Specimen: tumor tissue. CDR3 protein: CASKSPGANTEAFF. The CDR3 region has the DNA TGCGCCAGCAAGTCCCCCGGGGCGAACACTGAAGCTTTCTTT.